This T cell receptor (beta chain) was sequenced for a study of low-dose radiotherapy and immunotherapy resistance in tumors. TRAV- and TRBV-specific primers primed first-strand cDNA, covering alpha and beta chains. Both a constant-region primer and a V-primer adapter served to amplify TCRs across about 20 PCR cycles. The mRNA which had been isolated was amplified by in vitro transcription. MiXCR was run by TCRdb on the reads, yielding one entry per CDR3 protein. The table includes 15,000 or so distinct CDR3 sequences, 45% to 55% detected once. Advanced solid tumors lacking tumor-infiltrating lymphocytes were present in eligible patients. Germline V gene lookup returns CDR1 SGHDT and CDR2 YYEEEE. V lost 0 bases and J lost 2; bases outside the gene matches: 8. The CDR3 contains 16 residues.

This TCR was recovered from a human donor with advanced metastatic prostate, ovarian, gallbladder or colorectal cancer (not recorded which). This table probably holds off-target reads from a library built for another chain. The genes are TRBV5-6 and TRBJ2-7; 7 bases are a match to TRBD2. CDR3 sequence reads: CASSLDRLAEAYEQYF. CDR3 DNA sequence: TGTGCCAGCAGCTTGGATAGGCTAGCGGAAGCCTACGAGCAGTACTTC.